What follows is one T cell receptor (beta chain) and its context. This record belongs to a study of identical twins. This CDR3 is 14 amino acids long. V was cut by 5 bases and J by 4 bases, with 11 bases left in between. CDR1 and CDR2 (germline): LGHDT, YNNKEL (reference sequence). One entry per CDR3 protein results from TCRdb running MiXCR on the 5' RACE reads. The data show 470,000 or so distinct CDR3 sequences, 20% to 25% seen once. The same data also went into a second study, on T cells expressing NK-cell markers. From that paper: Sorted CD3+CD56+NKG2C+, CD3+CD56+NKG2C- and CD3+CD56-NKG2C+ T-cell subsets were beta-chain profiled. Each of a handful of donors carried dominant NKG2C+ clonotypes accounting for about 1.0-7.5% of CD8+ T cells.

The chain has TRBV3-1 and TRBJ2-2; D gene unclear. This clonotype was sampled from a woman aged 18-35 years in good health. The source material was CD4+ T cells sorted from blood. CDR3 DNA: TGTGCCAGCAGCGGTAGAAAGGGCACCGGGGAGCTGTTTTTT. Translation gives CASSGRKGTGELFF.